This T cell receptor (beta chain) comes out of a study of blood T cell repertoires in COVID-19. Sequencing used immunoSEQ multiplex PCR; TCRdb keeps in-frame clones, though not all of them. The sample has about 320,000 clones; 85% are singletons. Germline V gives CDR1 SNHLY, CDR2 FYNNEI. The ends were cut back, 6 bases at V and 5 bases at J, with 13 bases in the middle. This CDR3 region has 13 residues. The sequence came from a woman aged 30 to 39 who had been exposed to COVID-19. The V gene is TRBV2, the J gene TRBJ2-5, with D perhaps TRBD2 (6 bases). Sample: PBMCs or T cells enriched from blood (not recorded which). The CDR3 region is CASRRDSGETQYF. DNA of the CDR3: TGTGCCAGCAGACGGGACTCCGGCGAGACCCAGTACTTC.